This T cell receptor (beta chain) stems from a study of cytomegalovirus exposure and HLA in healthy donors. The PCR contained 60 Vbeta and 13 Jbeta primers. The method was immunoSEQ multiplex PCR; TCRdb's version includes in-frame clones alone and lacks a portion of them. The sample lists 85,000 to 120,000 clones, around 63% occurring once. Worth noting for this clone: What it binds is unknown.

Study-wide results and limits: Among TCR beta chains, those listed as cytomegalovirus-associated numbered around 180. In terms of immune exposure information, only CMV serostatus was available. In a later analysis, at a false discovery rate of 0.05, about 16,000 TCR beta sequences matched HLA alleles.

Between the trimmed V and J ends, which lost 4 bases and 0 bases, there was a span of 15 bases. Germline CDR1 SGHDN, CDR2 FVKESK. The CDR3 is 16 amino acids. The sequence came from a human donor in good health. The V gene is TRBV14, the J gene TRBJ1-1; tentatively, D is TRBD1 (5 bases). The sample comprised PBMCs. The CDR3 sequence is CASSPYSQGLNTEAFF. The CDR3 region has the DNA TGTGCCAGCAGCCCATATTCCCAGGGTTTGAACACTGAAGCTTTCTTT.